This is a list of T cell receptor beta chains from one sample in a study of cytomegalovirus exposure and HLA in healthy donors. Clones were sequenced by immunoSEQ multiplex PCR, and TCRdb holds only the in-frame ones, with some missing. The sample includes approximately 200,000 clones, 65% to 80% of them seen just once. Sequencing was performed on PBMCs. These receptors were collected from a man aged 40-50 years in good health and CMV-seronegative. Each CDR3 is given with its conserved first and last residue. The D gene is left open where the match is weak. Not all rows give a size; the values are once, few, many and, for expanded clones, a class.

size	V	J	D	DNA	CDR3
few	TRBV5-1	TRBJ2-2	TRBD1	TGCGCCAGCAGCGTGGGGGACAGGGTGACCGGGGAGCTGTTTTTT	CASSVGDRVTGELFF
-	TRBV15	TRBJ1-5	-	TGTGCCACCAGCAGAGATTGGAGTTCCCAGCATTTT	CATSRDWSSQHF
-	TRBV7-9	TRBJ2-1	-	TGTGCCAGCAGCTTAGATCAGGGGCCAAGCTCCTACAATGAGCAGTTCTTC	CASSLDQGPSSYNEQFF
-	TRBV9	TRBJ1-3	-	TGTGCCAGCAGCGTAGTCGCCCAAGTCGGGGGAAACACCATATATTTT	CASSVVAQVGGNTIYF
few	TRBV28	TRBJ2-7	TRBD2	TGTGCCAGCAGTTTAAGGGGCCTAGCGGGGGACTTAGGTGAGCAGTACTTC	CASSLRGLAGDLGEQYF
-	TRBV6-5	TRBJ2-5	-	TGTGCCAGCAAGAAGACTAGGAACCAAGAGACCCAGTACTTC	CASKKTRNQETQYF
-	TRBV12-5	TRBJ1-6	-	TGTGCTAGTGGTTTCCAGGGCCCCTATAATTCACCCCTCCACTTT	CASGFQGPYNSPLHF
-	TRBV9	TRBJ1-3	-	TGTGCCAGCAGCGATGGGTTGGGGCTGGGAAACACCATATATTTT	CASSDGLGLGNTIYF
-	TRBV7-9	TRBJ2-1	TRBD2	TGTGCCAGCAGCTTAGGGGAGGGACTAATATACAATGAGCAGTTCTTC	CASSLGEGLIYNEQFF
-	TRBV29-1	TRBJ1-4	-	TGCAGCTTCAAAGAAGGGGGATACAATGAAAAACTGTTTTTT	CSFKEGGYNEKLFF
-	TRBV7-2	TRBJ2-3	-	TGTGCCAGCAGCTTTGAGACTGGTACGCAGTATTTT	CASSFETGTQYF
-	TRBV7-9	TRBJ2-7	TRBD1	TGTGCCAGCAGCTTAAGGGACAGACCCTACGAGCAGTACTTC	CASSLRDRPYEQYF